Described below is a single TCR beta chain sequence and its context. This receptor's antigen is unknown. No quality values exist for individual bases; no much larger clone is one base distant. The sample belongs to a study of Ad26.COV2.S vaccination and SARS-CoV-2 variants (TCRdb year 2021). Regarding the research as a whole: Vaccine-arm donors came from COV1001, a multicentre, randomized, double-blind, placebo-controlled phase I-IIa trial of Ad26.COV2.S in healthy adults. TCRbeta repertoire sequencing served as the tool for gauging how specific and how broad the SARS-CoV-2-reactive T cell receptors were following Ad26.COV2.S vaccination. Trial participants were randomized into five groups of five, in which low-dose or high-dose Ad26.COV2.S was given once or twice, or placebo was given on both occasions. Dosing of Ad26.COV2.S was intramuscular, at either 5x10^10 or 1x10^11 viral particles, delivered as one shot or as two shots spaced 56 days apart. A total of 32 samples were included in the TCR-sequenced set, comprising roughly 20 Ad26.COV2.S vaccine recipients, 5 placebo recipients and 8 SARS-CoV-2 convalescent individuals. Throughout the experiments and outcome assessment, investigators stayed blinded to trial group allocation. Summary of the overall study and its limitations: Non-spike TCR breadth was comparable between vaccine and placebo recipients, consistent with the vaccine containing only spike. After vaccination, spike-specific CD8+ and CD4+ T cell responses were reported to show substantial breadth. The study was not powered for comparison of responses between vaccine doses or regimens. According to the authors, total T cell responses may have been underestimated by the TCR breadth and depth analyses. Compared with placebo recipients, Ad26.COV2.S recipients showed higher spike-specific TCR breadth (P = 0.0014).

The immunoSEQ Assay was the method used to sequence TCRbeta CDR3 regions. After extraction, genomic DNA underwent amplification by bias-controlled multiplex PCR, followed by high-throughput sequencing. Under the source paper's analysis protocol: Collapsing and filtering of sequences were performed to quantify the absolute abundance of each unique TCRbeta CDR3 region. T cell fraction was estimated by normalizing TCRbeta template counts to usable DNA, with usable DNA measured through amplification of reference genes found in all nucleated cells. Repertoire TCRs were annotated as SARS-CoV-2-specific when V gene, CDR3 amino acid sequence and J gene were exactly matched to a known reactive TCR set. The reference SARS-CoV-2 TCR set came from MIRA and was filtered for enrichment in COVID-19-positive ImmuneCODE repertoires, removing public or cross-reactive TCRs. Using the MIRA antigens, annotated TCRs were further analysed by specific ORF or by position within an ORF. Breadth was defined as the number of annotated unique rearrangements divided by the total number of unique productive rearrangements, and depth was defined as the summed frequency of the annotated unique rearrangements. Group comparisons of TCR breadth used two-sided Wilcoxon rank-sum tests. Held by TCRdb, this immuneACCESS table contains in-frame sequences only and omits some clones. Under half of the omission traces to an unresolved V gene where checked; the cause of the rest is unknown. From that table come the V and J calls and clone size; the DNA was used to work out D and trimming. This sample holds about half a million clones; about nine tenths were observed only once. Around 1.6% of the sample is taken by the ten largest.

This specimen's treatment or condition label, interpreted: roughly 20 received Ad26.COV2.S at low or high dose, single or two shots; a few received placebo; per-sample allocation not given. Repertoires of vaccine and placebo recipients were sequenced from samples collected on day 63 after the first injection. Between 29 July and 7 August 2020, Cohort 1b enrolled 25 adults aged 18-55 years at one site in Boston, USA. As a vaccine, Ad26.COV2.S was a replication-incompetent adenovirus type 26 vector that expressed a prefusion-stabilized SARS-CoV-2 spike protein derived from the original Wuhan strain. The clonotype was recovered from a person between 18 and 65 years old who received the Ad26.COV2.S COVID-19 vaccine or a placebo. The sequencing used peripheral blood, collected in a trial of Ad26.COV2.S vaccine versus placebo.

The CDR3 reads CASSFIRNTGELFF. The bases read TGTGCCAGCAGTTTTATTAGGAACACCGGGGAGCTGTTTTTT. The chain was built from TRBV27 and TRBJ2-2; no D segment can be confidently identified. As encoded in the germline V gene (reference sequence), CDR1 is MNHEY while CDR2 is SMNVEV. Deletion took 3 bases off V and 1 base off J, with a span of 6 bases between the germline ends. The CDR3 sequence holds 14 residues, the cysteine and phenylalanine included. Only CDR3 DNA is held: 42 bases, read in frame from base 1.